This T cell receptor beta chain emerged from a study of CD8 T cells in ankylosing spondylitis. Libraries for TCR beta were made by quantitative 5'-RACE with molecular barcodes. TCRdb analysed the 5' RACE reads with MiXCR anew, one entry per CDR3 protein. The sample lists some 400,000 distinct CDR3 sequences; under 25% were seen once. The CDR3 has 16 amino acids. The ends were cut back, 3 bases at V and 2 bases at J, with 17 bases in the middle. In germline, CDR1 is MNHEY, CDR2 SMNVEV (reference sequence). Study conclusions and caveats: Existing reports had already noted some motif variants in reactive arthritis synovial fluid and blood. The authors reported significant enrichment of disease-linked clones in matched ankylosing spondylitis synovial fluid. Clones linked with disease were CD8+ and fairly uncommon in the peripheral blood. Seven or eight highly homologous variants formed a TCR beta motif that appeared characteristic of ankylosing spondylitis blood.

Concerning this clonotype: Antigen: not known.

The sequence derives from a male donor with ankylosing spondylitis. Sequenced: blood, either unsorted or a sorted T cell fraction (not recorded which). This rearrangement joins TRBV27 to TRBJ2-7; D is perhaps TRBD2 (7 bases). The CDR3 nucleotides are TGTGCCAGCAGTTTTGGCGAGGGGGGGGTAACCTACGAGCAGTACTTC. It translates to CASSFGEGGVTYEQYF.